One TCR beta chain is described in this entry. The V and J ends lost 4 bases and 4 bases, in that order; junction bases with no gene match: 2. The germline gives CDR1 SGHVS, CDR2 FQNEAQ. This CDR3 spans 15 amino acids. Although they were nominally healthy when sampled, donors likely had unrecorded immune exposures. The data are from a study of cytomegalovirus exposure and HLA in healthy donors. The PCR employed 60 Vbeta primers together with 13 Jbeta primers. Libraries were prepared by immunoSEQ multiplex PCR; TCRdb keeps only in-frame clonotypes and omits some of them. The table has approximately 120,000 clones, over 60% seen once.

The sequence was obtained from a man aged 40-50 years in good health and CMV-seropositive. Sequencing was performed on PBMCs. V usage is TRBV7-8 and J usage is TRBJ2-7; 15 bases align to TRBD2. In nucleotides, the CDR3 is TGTGCCAGCAGCTGGGGGACTAGCGGGGGGTACGAGCAGTACTTC. It yields the protein CASSWGTSGGYEQYF.